The clone carrying this T cell receptor beta chain has just one count. This sample is part of a study of shared clonotypes between healthy human individuals. Original processing methods: For the immunoSEQ data, sequences were junction-only without quality scores, so filtering differed. The protocol was immunoSEQ multiplex PCR, while the TCRdb copy is restricted to in-frame clones and leaves out a portion. V and J calls and clone size are copied from that table; D and trimming were computed from the DNA. The sample shows about 520,000 clones, approximately 82% of them seen only once. The CDR3 covers 16 residues. Germline V gene sequence: CDR1 SGHTA, CDR2 FQGNSA. V was cut by 5 bases and J by 4 bases, with 20 bases left in between.

The sequencing sample was made of PBMCs. The V call is TRBV7-2, the J call TRBJ1-2; D is unclear. This sequence was found in a woman in her forties in good health. Some clones in this sample may be carry-over from other donors' samples. The CDR3 spells CASSPVGRVASYGYTF. CDR3 coding DNA: TGTGCCAGCAGCCCCGTGGGGAGGGTGGCAAGCTATGGCTACACCTTC.